A single sample gave rise to the 31 T cell receptor beta chains below, sequenced in a study of T cell repertoires in cytomegalovirus infection. One entry per CDR3 protein results from TCRdb running MiXCR on the reads. The sample holds 200,000 to 250,000 distinct CDR3 sequences, approximately 40% seen once. No antigen is known for these receptors. Source: CD8+ T cells from cultured PBMCs, taken from culture after CMV antigen stimulation. All receptors come from a human donor in good health (CMV status not recorded). Some clones in this sample may be carry-over from other donors' samples.

The chain recombines TRBV6-2 or TRBV6-3 with TRBJ2-1; 7 bases match TRBD1. The germline V gene encodes CDR1 MNHEY and CDR2 SVGEGT. The CDR3 is 14 residues long. V dropped 8 bases and J dropped 3; count of bases not matched to a gene: 7. The CDR3 sequence: CASLAWDSYNEQFF. The CDR3 DNA follows: TGTGCCAGCCTCGCCTGGGACAGCTACAATGAGCAGTTCTTC.

This clonotype was found a few times. The genes are TRBV10-2 and TRBJ1-2, with 8 bases that match TRBD1. This CDR3 contains 14 residues. V gave up 9 bases and J gave up 3 bases; unmatched junction bases: 9. Germline CDR1 and CDR2: WSHSY and SAAADI. CDR3 DNA sequence: TGCGCCAGTTCCTCGGACAGGGCTTACTATGGCTACACCTTC. Protein: CASSSDRAYYGYTF.

J is TRBJ1-1 and V is TRBV7-2; maybe TRBD1 (5 bases). Trimming took off 6 bases at V and 5 bases at J, with 10 bases between the two ends. Germline assignment: CDR1 SGHTA and CDR2 FQGNSA. This CDR3 has 12 amino acids. CDR3 sequence (DNA): TGTGCCAGCAGACACTCAGGGACTGAAGCTTTCTTT. Translating gives CASRHSGTEAFF.

V gene TRBV19 combines with J gene TRBJ2-5, with 12 bases aligning to TRBD1. The germline V gene encodes CDR1 LNHDA and CDR2 SQIVND (reference sequence). The V segment lost 5 bases and the J segment 4 bases; nucleotides outside the gene matches: 8. This CDR3 comprises 16 residues. The CDR3: CASSRGTGGLGETQYF. In DNA, the CDR3 is TGTGCCAGTAGTCGCGGGACAGGGGGCCTCGGAGAGACCCAGTACTTC.

This clonotype was counted only a few times. The gene calls are TRBV24-1 and TRBJ2-1; 11 bases agree with TRBD2. CDR1 and CDR2 from the germline V gene are KGHDR and SFDVKD. V was pared by 2 bases and J by 2 bases, with 10 bases of the junction left unmatched. There are 19 residues in the CDR3. The chain's CDR3 is CATSDSIPGLAETYNEQFF. The CDR3 nucleotides read TGTGCCACCAGTGATTCGATTCCGGGACTAGCGGAAACCTACAATGAGCAGTTCTTC.

This clonotype has at least ten counts. The chain combines TRBV7-2 with TRBJ2-3; 7 positions match TRBD2. The V segment lost 4 bases and the J segment 5 bases; nucleotides outside the gene matches: 9. The germline V gene has CDR1 SGHTA and CDR2 FQGNSA. The CDR3 totals 15 residues. The CDR3 DNA reads as TGTGCCAGCAGCTCCAGCGGGAACTCGGAAGATACGCAGTATTTT. Encoded protein: CASSSSGNSEDTQYF. Variable domain in full (rest from reference TRBV7-2 and TRBJ2-3): GAGVSQSPSNKVTEKGKDVELRCDPISGHTALYWYRQSLGQGLEFLIYFQGNSAPDKSGLPSDRFSAERTGGSVSTLTIQRTQQEDSAVYLCASSSSGNSEDTQYFGPGTRLTVL.

The gene calls are TRBV28 and TRBJ1-6; 9 nucleotides align to TRBD1. Unmatched junction bases numbered 4, after V lost 3 bases and J lost 10 bases. The germline CDR1 and CDR2 sequences are MDHEN and SYDVKM. The CDR3 sequence is 14 residues long. The CDR3 DNA reads as TGTGCCAGCAGTTTTTCGGACAGGGGCTCACCCCTCCACTTT. Translating gives CASSFSDRGSPLHF.

The V call is TRBV7-8, the J call TRBJ1-5, with unresolved D. This CDR3 is 16 amino acids long. Deletions cut 5 bases from V and 7 bases from J, with 21 bases between. The germline CDR1 and CDR2 sequences are SGHVS and FQNEAQ. The CDR3 loop reads CASSERGGFGGQPQHF. The CDR3 nucleotides read TGTGCCAGCAGCGAGCGTGGAGGGTTCGGCGGACAGCCCCAGCATTTT.

The chain has TRBV7-8 and TRBJ1-4, with a tentative D call TRBD1 (6 bases). Germline V lookup: CDR1 SGHVS, CDR2 FQNEAQ. This CDR3 has 12 residues. V gave up 5 bases and J gave up 8 bases, with 9 bases separating them. DNA for the CDR3: TGTGCCAGCAGCGTGGACAGCGAAAAACTGTTTTTT. This encodes CASSVDSEKLFF.

This clonotype was counted a few times. The gene calls are TRBV6-1 and TRBJ1-5; 7 bases are shared with TRBD1. V trimming: 7 bases; J trimming: 0 bases; junction bases outside the gene matches: 18. In germline, CDR1 is MNHNS, CDR2 SASEGT. The CDR3 contains 19 residues. The CDR3 DNA follows: TGTGCCAGCACCTTCCAAGGACTGCAGGGGGGGCTTAGCAATCAGCCCCAGCATTTT. It yields the protein CASTFQGLQGGLSNQPQHF.

This clonotype was recorded a few times. This sequence joins TRBV7-6 and TRBJ2-7; no definite D call. The V end was cut by 5 bases, the J end by 4 bases, with 9 bases between. Germline V gene sequence: CDR1 SGHVS, CDR2 FNYEAQ. This CDR3 has 12 residues. The CDR3 loop is CASSPTLYEQYF. In nucleotides, the CDR3 is TGTGCCAGCAGCCCCACTCTATACGAGCAGTACTTC.

V usage is TRBV27 and J usage is TRBJ1-6, with a tentative D call TRBD1 (6 bases). Germline CDR1 MNHEY, CDR2 SMNVEV (reference sequence). The germline V and J ends were trimmed by 5 bases and 10 bases, with 18 bases remaining between them. This CDR3 has 15 residues. This CDR3 reads CASSTLQGSGSPLHF. CDR3 nucleotide sequence: TGTGCCAGCAGTACCCTACAGGGCTCGGGGTCACCCCTCCACTTT.

This clonotype was counted a few times. This chain links TRBV6-5 with TRBJ1-6, with TRBD1 matching 9 bases. CDR3 length: 16 residues. Germline-derived CDR1 and CDR2 are MNHEY and SVGAGI. Trimming removed 0 bases from V and 5 bases from J; junction bases left unmatched: 2. CDR3 in DNA: TGTGCCAGCAGTTACTCGAACAGGGGGCATAATTCACCCCTCCACTTT. This translates into CASSYSNRGHNSPLHF.

This clonotype was seen a few times. The chain has TRBV19 and TRBJ1-1; D gene uncertain. Germline values: CDR1 LNHDA, CDR2 SQIVND (reference sequence). The CDR3 covers 15 residues. With 8 bases removed from V and 4 bases from J, the gap between germline ends came to 20 bases. CDR3: CASLKRKERGTEAFF. In DNA form, the CDR3 reads TGTGCCAGTCTCAAAAGGAAGGAGAGAGGCACTGAAGCTTTCTTT. Drawing the rest from reference TRBV19 and TRBJ1-1, the complete variable domain is DGGITQSPKYLFRKEGQNVTLSCEQNLNHDAMYWYRQDPGQGLRLIYYSQIVNDFQKGDIAEGYSVSREKKESFPLTVTSAQKNPTAFYLCASLKRKERGTEAFFGQGTRLTVV.

The chain couples TRBV12-3 or TRBV12-4 to TRBJ2-7; D not resolved. The CDR3 consists of 13 residues. V was cut by 1 base and J by 6 bases, with 10 bases left in between. CDR3 sequence: CASSLGMSSEQYF. In DNA, the CDR3 is TGTGCCAGCAGTTTAGGCATGAGCTCCGAGCAGTACTTC.

J is TRBJ2-3 and V is TRBV7-8; 13 bases agree with TRBD2. Trimming at V came to 5 bases and at J to 3 bases, leaving 5 bases not matched to a gene. CDR1 and CDR2 from the germline V gene are SGHVS and FQNEAQ. This CDR3 region has 16 residues. This CDR3 reads CASSARTSGGTDTQYF. CDR3 in DNA: TGTGCCAGCAGCGCCAGGACTAGCGGGGGTACAGATACGCAGTATTTT.

This sequence joins TRBV4-2 and TRBJ2-3, with D hard to call. V shed 1 base and J shed 4 bases, with 12 bases lying between them. The CDR3 spans 15 residues. Per the germline V gene, CDR1 is LGHNA and CDR2 is YNFKEQ. CDR3 nucleotide sequence: TGTGCCAGCAGCCAAGGGGTTTTGTTCGCAGATACGCAGTATTTT. It translates to CASSQGVLFADTQYF.

The chain uses TRBV27 and TRBJ1-5; a possible D gene is TRBD1 (5 bases). The germline V and J ends were trimmed by 10 bases and 7 bases, with 20 bases remaining between them. The CDR3 consists of 14 residues. CDR1 is MNHEY, CDR2 SMNVEV, per germline (reference sequence). CDR3 amino acids: CATKQDLGNQPQHF. The CDR3 nucleotides are TGTGCCACCAAACAGGACCTTGGTAACCAGCCCCAGCATTTT.

This clonotype was counted between two and nine times. The chain is built from TRBV28 and TRBJ1-5, with a possible D match to TRBD1 (5 bases). Germline V gene sequence: CDR1 MDHEN, CDR2 SYDVKM. The CDR3 runs to 14 residues. Between the trimmed V and J ends, which lost 4 bases and 2 bases, there was a span of 9 bases. The CDR3 nucleotides are TGTGCCAGCAGTTGGCAGGGAGGCAATCAGCCCCAGCATTTT. Protein: CASSWQGGNQPQHF.

The rearrangement uses TRBV4-1 and TRBJ2-4, with 9 bases identical to TRBD2. In germline, CDR1 is MGHRA, CDR2 YSYEKL. Trimming took 0 bases from V and 6 from J; bases not matched to a gene: 9. The length of the CDR3 is 17 residues. This CDR3 reads CASSQEGAGGPSNIQYF. Here the CDR3 DNA reads TGCGCCAGCAGCCAAGAGGGGGCGGGAGGGCCATCAAACATTCAGTACTTC.

V and J are TRBV28 and TRBJ2-1, with TRBD2 as a possible D gene (6 bases). CDR1 and CDR2 from the germline V gene are MDHEN and SYDVKM. V gave up 5 bases and J gave up 6 bases, with 20 bases separating them. The CDR3 runs to 16 residues. The CDR3 sequence is CASSPTSHRFVNEQFF. The CDR3, as DNA: TGTGCCAGCAGTCCGACTAGTCATCGCTTCGTCAATGAGCAGTTCTTC.

The chain joins TRBV20-1 to TRBJ1-2, with D unresolved. CDR1 is DFQATT and CDR2 is SNEGSKA in the germline V gene (reference sequence). The CDR3 loop spans 11 amino acids. For the CDR3, the DNA is TGCAGCTCCTCCCGAGGCTATGGCTACACCTTC. Amino acids: CSSSRGYGYTF.

This clonotype was counted between two and nine times. The chain combines TRBV6-5 with TRBJ2-3, with D possibly being TRBD1 (5 bases). The CDR3 loop spans 15 amino acids. Germline CDR1 reads MNHEY; CDR2 reads SVGAGI. Trimming removed 2 bases from V and 2 bases from J, with 11 bases in between. The CDR3 loop is CASSYDRTNTDTQYF. The CDR3 region has the DNA TGTGCCAGCAGTTACGACAGAACCAACACAGATACGCAGTATTTT.

This clonotype appeared many times. The chain is built from TRBV25-1 and TRBJ2-1; 10 bases are shared with TRBD2. Germline loops: CDR1 MGHDK, CDR2 SYGVNS. This CDR3 spans 14 amino acids. V gave up 5 bases and J gave up 9 bases; unmatched junction bases: 7. CDR3 in amino acids: CASSPSGRRLEQFF. The CDR3 DNA sequence: TGTGCCAGCAGTCCTAGCGGGAGAAGGCTTGAGCAGTTCTTC. Full variable domain (missing parts from reference TRBV25-1 and TRBJ2-1): EADIYQTPRYLVIGTGKKITLECSQTMGHDKMYWYQQDPGMELHLIHYSYGVNSTEKGDLSSESTVSRIRTEHFPLTLESARPSHTSQYLCASSPSGRRLEQFFGPGTRLTVL.

The chain uses TRBV29-1 and TRBJ2-1, with 10 bases matching TRBD2. The CDR3 consists of 18 residues. Germline-derived CDR1 and CDR2 are SQVTM and ANQGSEA. Trimming removed 4 bases from V and 4 bases from J; junction bases left unmatched: 16. The CDR3 nucleotides are TGCAGCGTTGCCAGCCTTTTCTATAGCGGGGGGACATACAATGAGCAGTTCTTC. As protein: CSVASLFYSGGTYNEQFF.

This clonotype was seen only a few times. The J gene is TRBJ1-3, the V gene TRBV7-6; a possible D gene is TRBD1 (5 bases). V lost 5 bases and J lost 2, with 13 bases in between. The germline gives CDR1 SGHVS, CDR2 FNYEAQ. The CDR3 runs to 15 residues. The CDR3 protein is CASSPFGGAGNTIYF. In DNA form, the CDR3 reads TGTGCCAGCAGCCCATTCGGGGGGGCTGGAAACACCATATATTTT.

This clonotype was picked up many times. This chain joins TRBV20-1 and TRBJ2-5, with 10 bases lining up with TRBD2. Germline-derived CDR1 and CDR2 are DFQATT and SNEGSKA (reference sequence). This CDR3 region has 15 residues. J was trimmed by 4 bases and V by 3 bases; bases with no gene match: 8. The CDR3 nucleotides read TGCAGTGCTAGCGTGAGCGGGAGGGCCCTAGAGACCCAGTACTTC. The encoded protein is CSASVSGRALETQYF.

This clonotype was recorded a few times. The genes are TRBV7-9 and TRBJ1-1; 7 nucleotides match TRBD1. V gave up 5 bases and J gave up 0 bases; unmatched junction bases: 6. Germline values: CDR1 SEHNR, CDR2 FQNEAQ (reference sequence). The CDR3 spans 15 residues. CDR3 sequence: CASSKRQGMNTEAFF. CDR3 bases: TGTGCCAGCAGCAAACGACAGGGAATGAACACTGAAGCTTTCTTT.

This chain uses TRBV7-3 with TRBJ2-1; a weak D match, TRBD2 (6 bases). Trimming removed 4 bases at V and 2 bases at J, with 12 bases between. Germline CDR1 and CDR2: SGHTA and FQGTGA. The CDR3 has 15 residues. The CDR3 reads CASSSAGEAYNEQFF. DNA for the CDR3: TGTGCCAGCAGCTCCGCTGGGGAGGCCTACAATGAGCAGTTCTTC.

This clonotype was seen only a few times. The V gene is TRBV28, the J gene TRBJ1-5; TRBD1 aligns across 7 bases. This CDR3 contains 16 residues. With V trimmed by 5 bases and J by 1 base, 8 bases remained unmatched. The germline CDR1 and CDR2 sequences are MDHEN and SYDVKM. The CDR3 is CASSRYAGQSNQPQHF. The CDR3 nucleotides are TGTGCCAGCAGTCGGTACGCGGGACAGAGCAATCAGCCCCAGCATTTT.

The chain has TRBV9 and TRBJ2-1, with a tentative D call TRBD2 (7 bases). The germline V gene has CDR1 SGDLS and CDR2 YYNGEE. V dropped 4 bases and J dropped 6 bases, with 17 bases sitting between them. The CDR3 loop spans 15 amino acids. This CDR3 is CASSPGGGSGNEQFF. In DNA form, the CDR3 reads TGTGCCAGCAGCCCCGGGGGCGGGAGTGGCAATGAGCAGTTCTTC.